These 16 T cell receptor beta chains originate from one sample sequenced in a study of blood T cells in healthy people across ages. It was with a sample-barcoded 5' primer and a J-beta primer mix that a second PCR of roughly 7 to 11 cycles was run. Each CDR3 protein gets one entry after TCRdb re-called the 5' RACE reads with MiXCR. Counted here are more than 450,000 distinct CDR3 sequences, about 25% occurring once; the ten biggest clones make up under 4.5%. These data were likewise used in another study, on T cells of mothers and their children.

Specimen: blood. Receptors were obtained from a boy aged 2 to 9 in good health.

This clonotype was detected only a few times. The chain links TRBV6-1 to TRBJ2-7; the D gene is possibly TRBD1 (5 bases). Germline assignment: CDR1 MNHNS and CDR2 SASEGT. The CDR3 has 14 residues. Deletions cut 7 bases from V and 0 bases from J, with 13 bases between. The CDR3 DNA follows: TGTGCCAGCAAAGGGGATCCCCACTCCTACGAGCAGTACTTC. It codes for CASKGDPHSYEQYF.

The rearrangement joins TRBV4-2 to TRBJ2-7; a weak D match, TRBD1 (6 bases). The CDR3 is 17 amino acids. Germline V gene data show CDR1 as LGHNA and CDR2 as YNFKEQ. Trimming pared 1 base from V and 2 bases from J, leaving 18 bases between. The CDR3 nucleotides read TGTGCCAGCAGCCAAGTGCCCGGGCCAGGGGTTCCCTACGAGCAGTACTTC. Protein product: CASSQVPGPGVPYEQYF.

CDR3 region: CASSPQGDEKLFF. The CDR3 region has the DNA TGTGCCAGCTCACCACAGGGGGATGAAAAACTGTTTTTT. This sequence joins TRBV18 and TRBJ1-4, with a tentative D call TRBD1 (6 bases). The CDR3 is made up of 13 amino acids. Germline CDR1 and CDR2: KGHSH and LQKENI. Trimming stripped 1 base from V and 6 bases from J, with 6 bases between.

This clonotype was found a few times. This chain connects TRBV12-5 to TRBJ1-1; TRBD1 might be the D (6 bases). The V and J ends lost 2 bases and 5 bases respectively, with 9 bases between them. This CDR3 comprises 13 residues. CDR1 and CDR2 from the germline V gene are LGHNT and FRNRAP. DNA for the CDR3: TGTGCTAGTGGTTTGAGGGGGGGAACTGAAGCTTTCTTT. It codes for CASGLRGGTEAFF.

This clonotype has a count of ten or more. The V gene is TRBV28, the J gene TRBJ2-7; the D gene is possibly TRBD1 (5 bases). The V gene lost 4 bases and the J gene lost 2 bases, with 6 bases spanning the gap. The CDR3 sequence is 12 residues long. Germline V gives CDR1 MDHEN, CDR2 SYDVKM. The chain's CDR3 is CASSSTAYEQYF. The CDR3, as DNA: TGTGCCAGCAGTTCGACAGCCTACGAGCAGTACTTC. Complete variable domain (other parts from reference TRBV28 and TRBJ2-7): DVKVTQSSRYLVKRTGEKVFLECVQDMDHENMFWYRQDPGLGLRLIYFSYDVKMKEKGDIPEGYSVSREKKERFSLILESASTNQTSMYLCASSSTAYEQYFGPGTRLTVT.

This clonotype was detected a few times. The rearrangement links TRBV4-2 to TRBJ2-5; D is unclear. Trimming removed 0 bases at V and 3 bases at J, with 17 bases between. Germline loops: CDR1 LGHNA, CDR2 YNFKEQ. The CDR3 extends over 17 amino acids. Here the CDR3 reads CASSQETPGMREETQYF. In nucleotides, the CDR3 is TGTGCCAGCAGCCAAGAGACACCTGGTATGAGAGAAGAGACCCAGTACTTC.

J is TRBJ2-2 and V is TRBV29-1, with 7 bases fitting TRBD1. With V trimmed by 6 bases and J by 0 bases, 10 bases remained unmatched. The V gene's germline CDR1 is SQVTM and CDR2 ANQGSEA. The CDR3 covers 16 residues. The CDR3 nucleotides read TGCAGCGTAGCTATAGAGAGGGGGCCGAACACCGGGGAGCTGTTTTTT. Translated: CSVAIERGPNTGELFF.

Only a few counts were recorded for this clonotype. Here the CDR3 reads CASKGLGETGFNEQYF. The CDR3 DNA reads TGTGCCAGCAAGGGCCTGGGCGAAACGGGATTCAACGAGCAGTACTTC. The chain has TRBV12-3 or TRBV12-4 and TRBJ2-5; TRBD2 is a possible D gene (5 bases). With the DNA end fitting TRBJ2-7 better, the J assignment may be wrong. This CDR3 has 16 amino acids.

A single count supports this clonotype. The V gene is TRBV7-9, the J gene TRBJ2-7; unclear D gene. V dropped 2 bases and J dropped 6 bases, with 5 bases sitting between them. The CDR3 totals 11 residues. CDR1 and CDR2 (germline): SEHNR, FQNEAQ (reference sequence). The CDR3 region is CASSLQAEQYF. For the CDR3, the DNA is TGTGCCAGCAGCTTACAGGCCGAGCAGTACTTC.

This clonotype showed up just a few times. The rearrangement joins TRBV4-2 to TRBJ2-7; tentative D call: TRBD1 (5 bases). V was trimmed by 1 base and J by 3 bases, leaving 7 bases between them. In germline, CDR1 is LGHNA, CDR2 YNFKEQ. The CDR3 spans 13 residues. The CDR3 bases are TGTGCCAGCAGCCAAGCTCAGGGCTACGAGCAGTACTTC. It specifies CASSQAQGYEQYF.

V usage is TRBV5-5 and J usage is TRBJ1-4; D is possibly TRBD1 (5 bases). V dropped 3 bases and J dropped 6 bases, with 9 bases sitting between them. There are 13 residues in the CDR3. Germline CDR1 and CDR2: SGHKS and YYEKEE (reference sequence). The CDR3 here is CASSWAGDEKLFF. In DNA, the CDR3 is TGTGCCAGCAGCTGGGCGGGGGATGAAAAACTGTTTTTT.

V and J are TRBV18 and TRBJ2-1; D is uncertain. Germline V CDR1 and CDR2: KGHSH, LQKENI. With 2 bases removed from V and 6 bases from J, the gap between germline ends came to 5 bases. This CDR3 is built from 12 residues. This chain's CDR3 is CASSPRSNEQFF. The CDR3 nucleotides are TGTGCCAGCTCACCAAGATCCAATGAGCAGTTCTTC.

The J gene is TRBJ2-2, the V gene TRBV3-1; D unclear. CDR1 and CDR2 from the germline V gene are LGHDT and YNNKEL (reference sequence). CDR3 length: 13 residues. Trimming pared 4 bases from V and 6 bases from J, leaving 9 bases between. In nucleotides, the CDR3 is TGTGCCAGCAGCCCCGGCCCTCCCGGGGAGCTGTTTTTT. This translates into CASSPGPPGELFF. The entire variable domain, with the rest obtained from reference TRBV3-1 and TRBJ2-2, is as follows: DTAVSQTPKYLVTQMGNDKSIKCEQNLGHDTMYWYKQDSKKFLKIMFSYNNKELIINETVPNRFSPKSPDKAHLNLHINSLELGDSAVYFCASSPGPPGELFFGEGSRLTVL.

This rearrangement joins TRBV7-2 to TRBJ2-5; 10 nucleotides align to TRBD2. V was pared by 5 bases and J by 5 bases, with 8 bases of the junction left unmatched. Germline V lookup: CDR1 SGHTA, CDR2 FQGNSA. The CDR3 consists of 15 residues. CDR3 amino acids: CASSLTGTSEETQYF. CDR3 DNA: TGTGCCAGCAGCCTCACCGGGACTAGCGAGGAGACCCAGTACTTC.

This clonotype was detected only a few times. The CDR3 DNA is TGTGCCAGCAGCTTGACAGGGGGCGCGGGTTCAACTGAAGCTTTCTTT. Translating gives CASSLTGGAGSTEAFF. The genes are TRBV7-3 and TRBJ1-1, with TRBD1 identical over 10 bases. This CDR3 spans 16 amino acids. Losses at the gene ends were 3 bases for V and 5 bases for J; bases not matched to a gene: 9. CDR1 is SGHTA, CDR2 FQGTGA, per germline.

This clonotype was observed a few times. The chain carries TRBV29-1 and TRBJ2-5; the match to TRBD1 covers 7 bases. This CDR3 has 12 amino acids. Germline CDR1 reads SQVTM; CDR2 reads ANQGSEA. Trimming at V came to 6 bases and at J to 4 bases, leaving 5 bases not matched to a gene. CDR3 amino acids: CSVHRQGETQYF. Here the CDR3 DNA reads TGCAGCGTCCATAGACAGGGAGAGACCCAGTACTTC.